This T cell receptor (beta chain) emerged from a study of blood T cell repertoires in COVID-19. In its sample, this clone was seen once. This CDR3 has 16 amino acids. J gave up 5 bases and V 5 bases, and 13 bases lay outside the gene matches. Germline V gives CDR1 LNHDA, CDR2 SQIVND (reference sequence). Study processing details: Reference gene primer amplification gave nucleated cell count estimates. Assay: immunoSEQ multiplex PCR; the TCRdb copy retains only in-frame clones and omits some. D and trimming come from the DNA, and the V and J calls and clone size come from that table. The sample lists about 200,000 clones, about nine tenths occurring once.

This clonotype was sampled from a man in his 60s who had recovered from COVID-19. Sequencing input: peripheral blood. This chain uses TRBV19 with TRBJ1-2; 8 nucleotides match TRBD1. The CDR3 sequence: CASSSGGARSLYGYTF. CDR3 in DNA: TGTGCCAGTAGTTCAGGGGGCGCGCGGAGCCTTTATGGCTACACCTTC.